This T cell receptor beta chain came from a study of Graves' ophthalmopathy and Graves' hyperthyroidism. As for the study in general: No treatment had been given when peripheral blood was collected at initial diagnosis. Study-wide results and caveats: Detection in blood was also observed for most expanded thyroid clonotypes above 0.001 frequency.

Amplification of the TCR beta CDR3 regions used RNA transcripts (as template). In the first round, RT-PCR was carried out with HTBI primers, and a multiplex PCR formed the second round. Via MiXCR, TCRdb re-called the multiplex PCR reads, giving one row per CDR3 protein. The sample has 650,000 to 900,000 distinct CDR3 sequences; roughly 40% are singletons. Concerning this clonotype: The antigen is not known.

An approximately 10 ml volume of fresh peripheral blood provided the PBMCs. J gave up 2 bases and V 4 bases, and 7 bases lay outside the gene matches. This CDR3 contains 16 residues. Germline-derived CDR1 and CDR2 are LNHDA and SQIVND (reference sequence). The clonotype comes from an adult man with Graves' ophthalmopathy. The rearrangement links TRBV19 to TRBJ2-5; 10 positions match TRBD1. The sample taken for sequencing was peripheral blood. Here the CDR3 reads CASSTGTGVPQETQYF. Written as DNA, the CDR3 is TGTGCCAGTAGTACCGGGACAGGGGTCCCACAAGAGACCCAGTACTTC.